These T cell receptor beta chains were read from a single sample in a study of technical replicates of blood from several donors. This table comes from immunoSEQ multiplex PCR, and its TCRdb copy is limited to in-frame clones, with some not included. The sample yields over 15,000 clones, around 84% seen once. The sequenced material came from PBMCs. These receptors were taken from a human donor in good health. Both conserved end residues are part of each CDR3. D genes are given only for firm matches. Clone size is given for some rows only: seen once, a few or many times, or a class if the clone is expanded.

V gene: TRBV25-1; D gene: -; clone size: -; J gene: TRBJ1-1; CDR3 DNA: TGTGCCAGCATACAGAACATGAACACTGAAGCTTTCTTT; CDR3 protein: CASIQNMNTEAFF
V gene: TRBV7-3; D gene: -; clone size: -; J gene: TRBJ2-3; CDR3 DNA: TGTGCCAGCAGCTTAAACCCGGCAGATACGCAGTATTTT; CDR3 protein: CASSLNPADTQYF
V gene: TRBV15; D gene: -; clone size: -; J gene: TRBJ2-7; CDR3 DNA: TGTGCCACCAGCAGGGTGGTCCAGGGAGGAGTATCCTACGAGCAGTACTTC; CDR3 protein: CATSRVVQGGVSYEQYF
V gene: TRBV7-8; D gene: -; clone size: -; J gene: TRBJ2-7; CDR3 DNA: TGTGCCAGCAGCTTAGTTTCAGTAGTTAGTTCCTCGAGGGAGCAGTACTTC; CDR3 protein: CASSLVSVVSSSREQYF
V gene: TRBV10-1; D gene: -; clone size: few; J gene: TRBJ2-2; CDR3 DNA: TGCGCCAGCAGTGAAAACAGCAGGGACACCGGGGAGCTGTTTTTT; CDR3 protein: CASSENSRDTGELFF
V gene: TRBV5-1; D gene: TRBD1; clone size: few; J gene: TRBJ1-3; CDR3 DNA: TGCGCCAGCAGCTATACGGGACAGCGAAACACCATATATTTT; CDR3 protein: CASSYTGQRNTIYF
V gene: TRBV7-9; D gene: -; clone size: -; J gene: TRBJ2-7; CDR3 DNA: TGTGCCAGCAGCTTATTGCTTGGAACAGGCGAATACGAGCAGTACTTC; CDR3 protein: CASSLLLGTGEYEQYF
V gene: TRBV5-6; D gene: TRBD1; clone size: -; J gene: TRBJ1-5; CDR3 DNA: TGTGCCAGCAGCAGGACAGGGGTTGGTCAGCCCCAGCATTTT; CDR3 protein: CASSRTGVGQPQHF
V gene: TRBV7-9; D gene: TRBD1; clone size: -; J gene: TRBJ1-5; CDR3 DNA: TGTGCCAGCAGCTTATCAGGGGGCGCGGGCAATCAGCCCCAGCATTTT; CDR3 protein: CASSLSGGAGNQPQHF
V gene: TRBV27; D gene: -; clone size: -; J gene: TRBJ1-5; CDR3 DNA: TGTGCCATAGGGAGGCAGTATCAGCCCCAGCATTTT; CDR3 protein: CAIGRQYQPQHF
V gene: TRBV5-1; D gene: -; clone size: -; J gene: TRBJ2-3; CDR3 DNA: TGCGCCAGCAGCTTTGGGGGCCGGACAGATACGCAGTATTTT; CDR3 protein: CASSFGGRTDTQYF
V gene: TRBV28; D gene: TRBD1; clone size: -; J gene: TRBJ1-5; CDR3 DNA: TGTGCCAGCCTAGAGGGACAGGGGCAGCCCCAGCATTTT; CDR3 protein: CASLEGQGQPQHF
V gene: TRBV29-1; D gene: TRBD1; clone size: -; J gene: TRBJ2-7; CDR3 DNA: TGCAGCGGCCTCCGGGACAGGGGAGGCGAGCAGTACTTC; CDR3 protein: CSGLRDRGGEQYF
V gene: TRBV28; D gene: TRBD1; clone size: -; J gene: TRBJ2-7; CDR3 DNA: TGTGCCAGCAGTTACAGGGGGATCACCTACGAGCAGTACTTC; CDR3 protein: CASSYRGITYEQYF
V gene: TRBV7-2; D gene: -; clone size: -; J gene: TRBJ2-3; CDR3 DNA: TGTGCCAGCAGCTCCCCTGGCCAGACGCAGTATTTT; CDR3 protein: CASSSPGQTQYF
V gene: TRBV6-1; D gene: -; clone size: few; J gene: TRBJ2-1; CDR3 DNA: TGTGCCAGCAGTGAAGCGCTTCGGGGCAATGAGCAGTTCTTC; CDR3 protein: CASSEALRGNEQFF
V gene: TRBV5-1; D gene: -; clone size: -; J gene: TRBJ1-3; CDR3 DNA: TGCGCCAGCAGCTTGGGGTCGTGGACTGCCTCTGGAAACACCATATATTTT; CDR3 protein: CASSLGSWTASGNTIYF
V gene: TRBV5-1; D gene: -; clone size: -; J gene: TRBJ2-7; CDR3 DNA: TGCGCCAGCAGCTTGGGATTCAGGGTTGGAGAGCAGTACTTC; CDR3 protein: CASSLGFRVGEQYF
V gene: TRBV7-6; D gene: TRBD2; clone size: -; J gene: TRBJ2-2; CDR3 DNA: TGTGCCAGCAGCTTAGCGGGGGAGGGCCGGGTCACCGGGGAGCTGTTTTTT; CDR3 protein: CASSLAGEGRVTGELFF
V gene: TRBV6-1; D gene: -; clone size: -; J gene: TRBJ2-2; CDR3 DNA: TGTGCCAGCAGTGAACAGGGCTGGGGCACCGGGGAGCTGTTTTTT; CDR3 protein: CASSEQGWGTGELFF
V gene: TRBV7-3; D gene: TRBD2; clone size: -; J gene: TRBJ2-7; CDR3 DNA: TGTGCCAGCAGCCCCGGGGGGGGCTACGAGCAGTACTTC; CDR3 protein: CASSPGGGYEQYF
V gene: TRBV30; D gene: -; clone size: -; J gene: TRBJ1-6; CDR3 DNA: TGTGCCTGGAGTGTAGGAGGGGTGAATTCACCCCTCCACTTT; CDR3 protein: CAWSVGGVNSPLHF
V gene: TRBV19; D gene: TRBD2; clone size: -; J gene: TRBJ2-7; CDR3 DNA: TGTGCCAGTAGCTCGGGGCTAGCGGGAGTCGAGCAGTACTTC; CDR3 protein: CASSSGLAGVEQYF